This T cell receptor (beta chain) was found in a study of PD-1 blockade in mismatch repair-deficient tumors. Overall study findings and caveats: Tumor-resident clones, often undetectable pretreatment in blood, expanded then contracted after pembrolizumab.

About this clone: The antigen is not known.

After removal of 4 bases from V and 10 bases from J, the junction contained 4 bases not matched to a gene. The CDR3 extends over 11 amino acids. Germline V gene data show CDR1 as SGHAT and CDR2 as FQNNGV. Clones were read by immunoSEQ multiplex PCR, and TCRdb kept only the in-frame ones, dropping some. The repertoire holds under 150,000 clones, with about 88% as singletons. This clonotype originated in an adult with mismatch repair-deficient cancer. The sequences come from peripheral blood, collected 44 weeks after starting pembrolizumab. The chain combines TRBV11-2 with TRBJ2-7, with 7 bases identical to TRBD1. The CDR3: CASSSGTAQYF. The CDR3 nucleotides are TGTGCCAGCAGCTCTGGGACAGCCCAGTACTTC.